Sequencing of this TCR beta chain was carried out in a study of blood T cell repertoires in COVID-19. Study background: Acute and convalescent COVID-19 samples came from the United States, Italy and Spain.

TCRdb's copy holds only in-frame clones and misses some; the assay was immunoSEQ multiplex PCR. The sample carries 280,000 or so clones, about 83% recorded once. V lost 7 bases and J lost 6, with 9 bases in between. CDR3 length equals 12 residues. The sequencing sample was made of peripheral blood. This receptor was identified in a woman aged 50 to 65 who had recovered from COVID-19. The chain is built from TRBV12-3 or TRBV12-4 and TRBJ2-2; D unresolved. The CDR3 reads CASTIIAGELFF. Here the CDR3 DNA reads TGTGCCAGCACCATCATAGCCGGGGAGCTGTTTTTT.